These T cell receptor beta chains were read from a single sample in a study of tumor and adjacent non-tumor tissue in lung cancer. TCRdb processed the multiplex PCR reads anew with MiXCR; each CDR3 protein has one entry. The sample lists tens of thousands of distinct CDR3 sequences, 70% to 90% seen once, with about 47% in the top ten. Specimen: distant non-tumor lung tissue. The receptors derive from a man in his sixties with non-small cell lung cancer. The CDR3 runs from the conserved cysteine through the conserved F or W. A D gene is named only where the DNA matches it firmly. Clone size is not always given. Where it is, it says once, few, many or a class for expanded clones.

TRBV5-4	TRBD2	.	TRBJ2-5	CASRGDYFQETQYF	TGTGCAAGCAGAGGGGACTACTTCCAAGAGACCCAGTACTTC
TRBV20-1	.	.	TRBJ1-3	CSDRDGDSGGDTIYF	TGCAGTGATAGAGATGGAGACAGTGGTGGAGACACCATATATTTT
TRBV7-9	TRBD1	.	TRBJ1-6	CVSRLALRHGQGAYSPLHF	TGTGTCAGCCGCTTAGCCCTTCGCCATGGACAGGGGGCGTATTCACCCCTCCACTTT
TRBV20-1	TRBD1	.	TRBJ2-1	CSARDRSDEHFF	TGCAGCGCTAGGGACAGGTCCGATGAGCATTTCTTC
TRBV20-1	TRBD2	many	TRBJ2-5	CSARVTSGRGWVETQYF	TGCAGTGCTAGAGTAACCAGCGGGAGGGGTTGGGTGGAGACCCAGTACTTC
TRBV6-2/TRBV6-3	.	once	TRBJ1-6	CASNLPNSPLHF	TGCGCCAGCAATTTGCCCAATTCACCCCTCCACTTT
TRBV20-1	TRBD2	.	TRBJ2-5	CRARDRLAGIQETQYF	TGCCGTGCTAGAGATCGACTAGCCGGTATTCAAGAGACCCAGTACTTC
TRBV7-9	TRBD1	once	TRBJ1-6	CASRGTGRGPHLHF	TGTGCCAGCAGGGGGACAGGGAGGGGTCCACACCTCCACTTT
TRBV4-3	.	few	TRBJ1-1	CANSQSFMLSTEAFF	TGCGCCAACAGCCAATCGTTCATGTTGAGCACTGAAGCTTTCTTT
TRBV20-1	.	.	TRBJ1-2	CSVSGQVVGYGYTF	TGCAGTGTTAGTGGGCAGGTCGTGGGCTATGGCTACACCTTC
TRBV2	.	.	TRBJ1-5	CASSEWSGETGQPQHF	TGTGCCAGCAGTGAATGGTCTGGGGAAACGGGCCAGCCCCAGCATTTT
TRBV24-1	.	many	TRBJ2-3	CATSEQRLTDTQYF	TGTGCCACCAGCGAACAGCGACTCACAGATACGCAGTATTTT
TRBV20-1	.	.	TRBJ2-3	CSANRQVLGTFTQYF	TGCAGTGCTAATAGGCAGGTGTTGGGCACATTTACGCAGTATTTT
TRBV11-3	TRBD2	.	TRBJ2-3	CISSTRLAGVSDTQYF	TGTATCAGCAGCACCCGACTAGCGGGAGTTTCAGATACGCAGTATTTT
TRBV6-2/TRBV6-3	.	.	TRBJ1-5	CVCSSLAGRNQPQHF	TGTGTCTGCAGTTCCCTGGCAGGGCGCAATCAGCCCCAGCATTTT
TRBV6-5	TRBD2	.	TRBJ2-6	CASSLAGASSGVNYLTF	TGTGCCAGCAGCCTAGCGGGAGCCAGCTCTGGGGTCAACTACCTGACTTTC
TRBV11-3	.	.	TRBJ1-1	CASNTQGRNTESIF	TGTGCCAGCAACACACAGGGACGAAACACTGAATCTATCTTT
TRBV11-2	.	.	TRBJ1-2	CASSSRIAADYSYTF	TGTGCCAGCAGCTCCAGGATCGCCGCGGACTATAGCTACACCTTC
TRBV29-1	.	.	TRBJ2-3	CSITSSSRSTDTQYF	TGCAGCATTACGAGTTCGAGCCGTAGCACAGATACGCAGTATTTT
TRBV6-1	TRBD2	.	TRBJ2-5	CASSELAGRPETQYF	TGTGCCAGCAGTGAACTAGCGGGGAGGCCCGAGACTCAGTACTTC
TRBV5-4	TRBD2	many	TRBJ2-5	CASSYGLARSQETQYF	TGTGCCAGCAGCTACGGACTAGCGCGAAGCCAAGAGACCCAGTACTTC
TRBV4-2	.	few	TRBJ2-7	CASSQDGRGRSSYEQYF	TGTGCCAGCAGCCAAGATGGCAGGGGCAGGAGCTCCTACGAGCAGTACTTC
TRBV6-4	.	.	TRBJ1-1	CASSVGGDRTEAFF	TGTGCCAGCAGTGTGGGAGGGGATCGGACTGAAGCTTTCTTT
TRBV20-1	.	.	TRBJ2-1	CSAERGRIPNEQFF	TGCAGTGCCGAAAGAGGGAGGATCCCCAATGAGCAGTTCTTC
TRBV12-3/TRBV12-4	TRBD1	.	TRBJ1-6	CAISQQGMESPLHF	TGCGCCATCAGTCAACAGGGGATGGAGTCACCCCTCCACTTT
TRBV11-2	TRBD1	.	TRBJ2-1	CSSRAGTGTNEQFF	TGTTCCAGCAGAGCCGGGACAGGGACGAATGAGCAGTTCTTC
TRBV11-2	TRBD2	.	TRBJ2-6	CASSPTSGGATGSNVLTF	TGTGCAAGCAGTCCAACTAGCGGGGGAGCTACTGGGTCCAACGTCCTGACTTTC
TRBV11-2	.	.	TRBJ1-1	CTSSLVGRGTEASF	.
TRBV5-1	TRBD1	.	TRBJ1-4	CAGSLDSGTGGGEKLFF	TGCGCAGGCAGCTTGGATTCCGGGACAGGGGGAGGTGAAAAACTGTTTTTT
TRBV6-6	.	.	TRBJ2-5	CASSPLLTQYF	TGTGCCAGCAGCCCTTTATTGACCCAGTACTTC
TRBV11-2	.	.	TRBJ1-6	CASREITEYNLPLHF	TGTGCCAGCAGAGAGATTACTGAATATAATTTACCCCTCCACTTT
TRBV11-2	TRBD1	.	TRBJ2-5	CTCSSTGEVTQNF	TGTACCTGCAGCTCTACAGGGGAAGTGACCCAGAACTTC
TRBV5-4	.	.	TRBJ1-4	CASSSGQANEKLFF	TGTGCCAGTAGCTCGGGGCAAGCTAATGAAAAACTGTTTTTT
TRBV11-3	.	.	TRBJ1-4	CASMGQDRVKLLF	TGTGCCAGCATGGGGCAGGATCGGGTAAAACTGTTATTT
TRBV20-1	.	.	TRBJ2-1	CSAMPDSVVNEQFF	TGCAGTGCCATGCCCGACAGTGTCGTCAATGAACAGTTCTTC
TRBV11-1	TRBD2	.	TRBJ2-2	CDSSRISGGANTGELFF	TGTGACAGCAGCCGGATTAGCGGGGGGGCTAACACTGGGGAGCTGTTTTTT
TRBV20-1	.	.	TRBJ2-6	CSAHLSGANVLTF	TGCAGTGCACACCTCTCTGGGGCCAACGTCCTGACTTTC